Sequencing of this T cell receptor (beta chain) was carried out in a study of shared clonotypes between healthy human individuals. The wider study: There were three CD4 naive, three CD4 memory, two CD8 naive and one CD8 memory plates per donor. Study-level results: Sharing across four donors was highest in naive CD4 (roughly 5%) and lowest in memory CD8 (around 0.4%).

A word on this clone: The antigen is not known.

Losses at the gene ends were 4 bases for V and 1 base for J; bases not matched to a gene: 6. This CDR3 comprises 15 residues. Germline V lookup: CDR1 MNHNS, CDR2 SASEGT. Researchers divided each subset's genomic DNA evenly across several immunoSEQ plates. Here immunoSEQ multiplex PCR was the method, and the copy in TCRdb shows in-frame clones only, minus some. The table lists roughly 1.4 million clones, around 98.5% of them singletons. This receptor was identified in a man aged 30-40 years in good health. Specimen: naive CD4+ T cells sorted from blood. The subset is: CD45RA+ positively selected. V and J are TRBV6-1 and TRBJ2-7, with 8 bases matching TRBD1. This CDR3 reads CASSADRGISYEQYF. The DNA of the CDR3 is TGTGCCAGCAGTGCCGACAGGGGCATATCCTACGAGCAGTACTTC.